One T cell receptor (beta chain) is described in this entry. The antigen remains unidentified. This sample stems from a study of cytomegalovirus exposure and HLA in healthy donors. About the research overall: An earlier analysis found around 100 million unique TCR beta sequences from about 190 million T cells. Study outcomes and limitations: Earlier analysis found most TCR beta V segments productive about 90% or about 30% of the time.

The PCR used 60 Vbeta and 13 Jbeta primers. The data were produced by immunoSEQ multiplex PCR, yet TCRdb's version contains in-frame clones alone and is incomplete. The sample lists 110,000 to 150,000 clones; over 60% were seen once. The CDR3 contains 16 residues. The V gene end was trimmed by 6 bases and the J gene end by 4 bases; junction bases not matched to a gene: 12. Germline-derived CDR1 and CDR2 are SQVTM and ANQGSEA. The J gene is TRBJ2-1, the V gene TRBV29-1, with TRBD2 identical over 10 bases. The receptor comes from a woman under 40 in good health and CMV-seronegative. Sequencing used PBMCs. This chain's CDR3 is CSVLAGAQIGYNEQFF. The DNA for the CDR3 is TGCAGCGTCCTAGCGGGGGCTCAGATAGGGTACAATGAGCAGTTCTTC.